Listed here are 4 T cell receptor beta chains from one sample, sequenced in a study of cytomegalovirus exposure and HLA in healthy donors. Only in-frame clones appear in the TCRdb table, and some are missing; sequencing was by immunoSEQ multiplex PCR. The sample holds roughly 59,000 clones, over 90% seen once. Sequences were obtained from PBMCs. All receptors derive from a man aged 18 to 30 in good health and CMV-seropositive.

The CDR3 nucleotides are TGCAGCGTTGAGGGAGCTGGGGCCAACGTCCTGACTTTC. This codes for CSVEGAGANVLTF. V gene TRBV29-1 combines with J gene TRBJ2-6; tentatively, D is TRBD2 (5 bases). The CDR3 extends over 13 amino acids. Per germline, CDR1 SQVTM and CDR2 ANQGSEA. The V gene lost 3 bases and the J gene lost 2 bases, with 5 bases spanning the gap.

This rearrangement joins TRBV19 to TRBJ2-5; 7 nucleotides agree with TRBD1. From germline, CDR1 is LNHDA and CDR2 SQIVND (reference sequence). V dropped 4 bases and J dropped 3; count of bases not matched to a gene: 2. CDR3 size: 13 residues. The CDR3 region is CASSKGTEETQYF. The CDR3 DNA reads as TGTGCCAGTAGTAAGGGGACAGAAGAGACCCAGTACTTC.

The gene calls are TRBV5-1 and TRBJ2-1; possible D gene TRBD2, 6 bases. CDR3 size: 14 residues. Per germline, CDR1 SGHRS and CDR2 YFSETQ. Trimming stripped 0 bases from V and 6 bases from J, with 10 bases between. The CDR3 sequence: CASSLVRGINEQFF. The CDR3 DNA reads TGCGCCAGCAGCTTGGTTCGGGGGATCAATGAGCAGTTCTTC.

The rearrangement joins TRBV19 to TRBJ1-1; tentatively, D is TRBD1 (6 bases). Per germline, CDR1 LNHDA and CDR2 SQIVND (reference sequence). Trimming stripped 3 bases from V and 6 bases from J, with 11 bases between. This CDR3 is 13 amino acids long. The CDR3 sequence is CASSIRGQSEAFF. CDR3 nucleotides: TGTGCCAGTAGTATTAGAGGACAGTCTGAAGCTTTCTTT.